This paragraph reports one TCR beta chain. Antigen specificity is unknown. Profiling relied on immunoSEQ multiplex PCR, and the TCRdb table lists in-frame clones only, not all of them. The data contain more than 50,000 clones, about 89% of them singletons. From the graft tissue, intraepithelial and lamina propria lymphocytes were released through processing. Trimming took off 7 bases at V and 7 bases at J, with 17 bases between the two ends. Germline V gene lookup returns CDR1 LNHDA and CDR2 SQIVND (reference sequence). The CDR3 covers 13 residues. This sample is part of a study of graft-versus-host responses after intestinal transplantation. Study-level points and caveats: The presence of high graft-versus-host to host-versus-graft clonal ratios in allografts characterized patients with graft-donor T cell macrochimerism.

This TCR came from a human patient who received an intestinal transplant, so some T cells may come from the graft donor. The V and J genes are TRBV19 and TRBJ2-7; a weak D match, TRBD1 (6 bases). The specimen comprised ileum tissue, sampled around 350 days after transplant. The CDR3 loop reads CASKTAGVGEQYF. The DNA of the CDR3 is TGTGCCAGTAAAACGGCAGGGGTGGGTGAGCAGTACTTC.